This T cell receptor (beta chain) was recovered during a study of T cell changes during pregnancy in multiple sclerosis. Profiling relied on immunoSEQ multiplex PCR, and the TCRdb table lists in-frame clones only, not all of them. This table holds about 79,000 clones, around nine tenths found once. The CDR3 consists of 15 residues. Losses at the gene ends were 1 base for V and 6 bases for J; bases not matched to a gene: 3. Per germline, CDR1 SNHLY and CDR2 FYNNEI. This chain connects TRBV2 to TRBJ2-2; 9 bases map to TRBD1. The clonotype originates from a female donor with multiple sclerosis, enrolled in a pregnancy study. Sequenced material: CD4+ T cells from peripheral blood mononuclear cells, taken in the second trimester of pregnancy. Written as DNA, the CDR3 is TGTGCCAGCAGTGAAGGGGACAGGGTTTCCGGGGAGCTGTTTTTT. Its translation is CASSEGDRVSGELFF. The variable domain in full, with the rest retrieved from reference TRBV2 and TRBJ2-2, is EPEVTQTPSHQVTQMGQEVILRCVPISNHLYFYWYRQILGQKVEFLVSFYNNEISEKSEIFDDQFSVERPDGSNFTLKIRSTKLEDSAMYFCASSEGDRVSGELFFGEGSRLTVL.